This entry lists 21 T cell receptor beta chains sequenced from one sample in a study of T cell responses to AZD1222 COVID-19 vaccine. Sequencing used immunoSEQ multiplex PCR; TCRdb keeps in-frame clones, though not all of them. The sample has around 84,000 clones; around 90% are singletons. This specimen was peripheral blood, taken on day 0 of MenACWY control vaccination. All receptors come from an adult in good health.

The rearrangement joins TRBV15 to TRBJ2-5, with 11 positions matching TRBD2. Germline V lookup: CDR1 LNHNV, CDR2 YYDKDF (reference sequence). V trimming: 2 bases; J trimming: 4 bases; junction bases outside the gene matches: 6. The CDR3 consists of 16 residues. The CDR3 nucleotides read TGTGCCACCAGCAGAAGAGGGCTAGCGGGGGGAGAGACCCAGTACTTC. Its translation: CATSRRGLAGGETQYF.

V and J are TRBV19 and TRBJ2-7; D perhaps matches TRBD1 (6 bases). V was shortened by 6 bases and J by 2 bases, with 17 bases between the two germline ends. CDR1 and CDR2 from the germline V gene are LNHDA and SQIVND (reference sequence). CDR3 length equals 15 residues. CDR3 sequence: CASRRIGDRPYEQYF. CDR3 nucleotide sequence: TGTGCCAGTAGGAGAATCGGAGACAGGCCCTACGAGCAGTACTTC.

The CDR3 reads CASSLGDRGVNTGELFF. For the CDR3, the DNA is TGTGCCAGCAGCTTGGGGGACAGGGGAGTGAACACCGGGGAGCTGTTTTTT. The chain has TRBV5-5 and TRBJ2-2; 10 bases fit TRBD1. This CDR3 is built from 17 residues. The germline V gene has CDR1 SGHKS and CDR2 YYEKEE (reference sequence). The V segment lost 0 bases and the J segment 1 base; nucleotides outside the gene matches: 3.

The chain is built from TRBV28 and TRBJ2-7; 10 positions match TRBD1. Trimming cost V 3 bases and J 2 bases; bases outside gene matches: 1. CDR1 and CDR2 (germline): MDHEN, SYDVKM. The CDR3 is 14 amino acids. This CDR3 reads CASSLGTGAYEQYF. DNA of the CDR3: TGTGCCAGCAGTTTGGGGACAGGGGCCTACGAGCAGTACTTC.

This clone was detected a few times. The genes are TRBV5-1 and TRBJ1-4; D is possibly TRBD1 (5 bases). V lost 5 bases to trimming and J lost 5 bases, with 19 bases between them. CDR1 SGHRS and CDR2 YFSETQ come from the germline V gene. This CDR3 contains 16 residues. CDR3 protein: CASRSAGALPNEKLFF. CDR3 nucleotide sequence: TGCGCCAGCAGGTCGGCCGGGGCCCTACCCAATGAAAAACTGTTTTTT.

This chain links TRBV3-1 (or the pseudogene TRBV3-2) with TRBJ1-4; no clear D. The CDR3 has 15 amino acids. Germline V gives CDR1 LGHDT, CDR2 YNNKEL (reference sequence). V shed 0 bases and J shed 8 bases, with 13 bases lying between them. The CDR3 is CASSQDWQAPEKLFF. CDR3 DNA sequence: TGTGCCAGCAGCCAAGATTGGCAGGCTCCGGAAAAACTGTTTTTT.

CDR3 amino acids: CASSFRETQYF. CDR3 DNA: TGTGCCAGCAGTTTCCGAGAGACCCAGTACTTC. The chain joins TRBV27 to TRBJ2-5; D unclear. Per germline, CDR1 MNHEY and CDR2 SMNVEV (reference sequence). The CDR3 is made up of 11 amino acids. Trimming cost V 3 bases and J 4 bases, with 3 bases left between them.

The gene calls are TRBV6-5 and TRBJ1-1; D ambiguous. The CDR3 sequence is 13 residues long. CDR1 MNHEY and CDR2 SVGAGI come from the germline V gene. The CDR3 sequence: CALRYGSNTEAFF. In DNA, the CDR3 is TGTGCTCTCAGGTACGGATCGAACACTGAAGCTTTCTTT.

The rearrangement links TRBV15 to TRBJ1-5; D remains unclear. With 2 bases removed from V and 1 base from J, the gap between germline ends came to 6 bases. The germline V gene has CDR1 LNHNV and CDR2 YYDKDF (reference sequence). The CDR3 extends over 14 amino acids. CDR3 sequence (DNA): TGTGCCACCAGCAGATACGGAAGCAATCAGCCCCAGCATTTT. Translation gives CATSRYGSNQPQHF.

This clone was detected a few times. The chain recombines TRBV18 with TRBJ1-2; D gene ambiguous. Per germline, CDR1 KGHSH and CDR2 LQKENI. Trimming pared 7 bases from V and 2 bases from J, leaving 11 bases between. The CDR3 covers 13 residues. The CDR3 sequence is CASLKDKNYGYTF. In DNA, the CDR3 is TGTGCCAGCTTAAAAGACAAGAACTATGGCTACACCTTC.

By share, this clone counts as medium-sized. The rearrangement joins TRBV7-2 to TRBJ1-2, with D tentatively TRBD1 (6 bases). The CDR3 is made up of 14 amino acids. V was cut by 5 bases and J by 4 bases, with 14 bases left in between. Germline CDR1 and CDR2: SGHTA and FQGNSA. The CDR3 sequence is CASSKTGTSYGYTF. The CDR3 bases are TGTGCCAGCAGCAAAACCGGGACATCCTATGGCTACACCTTC.

This rearrangement joins TRBV30 to TRBJ1-3; 9 nucleotides agree with TRBD1. This CDR3 region has 17 residues. Germline assignment: CDR1 GTSNPN and CDR2 SVGIG (reference sequence). The J segment lost 4 bases and the V segment lost 0 bases, leaving 10 bases of the junction unmatched. The CDR3 loop is CAWSVSSGTGLGNTIYF. Written as DNA, the CDR3 is TGTGCCTGGAGTGTAAGTTCCGGGACAGGGCTAGGAAACACCATATATTTT. The full variable domain, its missing parts supplied by reference TRBV30 and TRBJ1-3, is SQTIHQWPATLVQPVGSPLSLECTVEGTSNPNLYWYRQAAGRGLQLLFYSVGIGQISSEVPQNLSASRPQDRQFILSSKKLLLSDSGFYLCAWSVSSGTGLGNTIYFGEGSWLTVV.

This sequence joins TRBV4-2 and TRBJ2-3; D gene ambiguous. Trimming took off 4 bases at V and 6 bases at J, with 11 bases between the two ends. CDR3 length: 13 amino acids. Germline lookup yields CDR1 LGHNA and CDR2 YNFKEQ. In nucleotides, the CDR3 is TGTGCCAGCAGCCCCGGAACATTGGATACGCAGTATTTT. Translation gives CASSPGTLDTQYF.

This chain joins TRBV7-8 and TRBJ1-5; D possibly corresponds to TRBD1 (6 bases). V lost 1 base, J lost 3 bases, and 19 bases lay in between. The CDR3 runs 18 residues. Germline values: CDR1 SGHVS, CDR2 FQNEAQ. This chain's CDR3 is CASSLGQVQGFPNQPQHF. The CDR3 nucleotides are TGTGCCAGCAGCTTAGGGCAGGTCCAGGGGTTCCCCAATCAGCCCCAGCATTTT.

This sequence joins TRBV5-8 and TRBJ1-2, with 8 positions matching TRBD1. Germline V gives CDR1 SGHTS, CDR2 YDEGEE. The CDR3 sequence is 14 residues long. With V trimmed by 4 bases and J by 8 bases, 10 bases remained unmatched. The CDR3 is CASSHRTGSFGYTF. CDR3 coding DNA: TGTGCCAGCAGCCACCGGACAGGGTCGTTCGGCTACACCTTC.

This chain joins TRBV30 and TRBJ1-4, with D unclear. This CDR3 contains 11 residues. Germline V gene lookup returns CDR1 GTSNPN and CDR2 SVGIG (reference sequence). V was pared by 5 bases and J by 13 bases, with 14 bases between. CDR3 sequence: CAWGGDPGLFF. CDR3 DNA sequence: TGTGCCTGGGGAGGAGATCCCGGACTGTTTTTT.

V is TRBV30 and J is TRBJ1-5; no clear D gene. The germline V gene encodes CDR1 GTSNPN and CDR2 SVGIG (reference sequence). The CDR3 has 12 residues. Deletions cut 4 bases from V and 5 bases from J, with 9 bases between. Written as DNA, the CDR3 is TGTGCCTGGAAACTACCGGATCAGCCCCAGCATTTT. This sequence encodes CAWKLPDQPQHF.

Only one count was recorded for this clone. The J gene is TRBJ1-1, the V gene TRBV6-6; the D gene is possibly TRBD1 (5 bases). Trimming removed 4 bases from V and 3 bases from J, with 15 bases in between. The germline CDR1 and CDR2 sequences are MNHNY and SVGAGI (reference sequence). The CDR3 spans 15 residues. For the CDR3, the DNA is TGTGCCAGCAGTTTTCCCAGGGATAAGCACACTGAAGCTTTCTTT. The encoded protein is CASSFPRDKHTEAFF.

This sequence joins TRBV27 and TRBJ1-6; 7 bases map to TRBD1. The CDR3 runs 14 residues. Per the germline V gene, CDR1 is MNHEY and CDR2 is SMNVEV (reference sequence). The trim removed 6 bases at V and 6 bases at J, leaving 5 bases unmatched. CDR3 amino acids: CASSKGQINSPLHF. The CDR3 bases are TGTGCCAGCAGCAAGGGACAGATTAATTCACCCCTCCACTTT.

The V gene is TRBV5-1, the J gene TRBJ1-3; D gene ambiguous. V lost 0 bases and J 4 bases, leaving 8 bases between the germline ends. The CDR3 loop spans 14 amino acids. Germline assignment: CDR1 SGHRS and CDR2 YFSETQ. The CDR3 is CASSLEFSGNTIYF. CDR3 DNA sequence: TGCGCCAGCAGCTTGGAGTTTTCGGGAAACACCATATATTTT.

This chain uses TRBV5-4 with TRBJ2-1; 10 bases are shared with TRBD2. CDR3 size: 16 residues. J lost 10 bases, V lost 0 bases, and 10 bases had no gene match. Looked up from germline, CDR1 is SGHNT and CDR2 is YYREEE (reference sequence). The CDR3 loop is CASSLVASGGFREQFF. The CDR3 nucleotides are TGTGCCAGCAGCTTGGTGGCTAGCGGGGGTTTTAGGGAGCAGTTCTTC.